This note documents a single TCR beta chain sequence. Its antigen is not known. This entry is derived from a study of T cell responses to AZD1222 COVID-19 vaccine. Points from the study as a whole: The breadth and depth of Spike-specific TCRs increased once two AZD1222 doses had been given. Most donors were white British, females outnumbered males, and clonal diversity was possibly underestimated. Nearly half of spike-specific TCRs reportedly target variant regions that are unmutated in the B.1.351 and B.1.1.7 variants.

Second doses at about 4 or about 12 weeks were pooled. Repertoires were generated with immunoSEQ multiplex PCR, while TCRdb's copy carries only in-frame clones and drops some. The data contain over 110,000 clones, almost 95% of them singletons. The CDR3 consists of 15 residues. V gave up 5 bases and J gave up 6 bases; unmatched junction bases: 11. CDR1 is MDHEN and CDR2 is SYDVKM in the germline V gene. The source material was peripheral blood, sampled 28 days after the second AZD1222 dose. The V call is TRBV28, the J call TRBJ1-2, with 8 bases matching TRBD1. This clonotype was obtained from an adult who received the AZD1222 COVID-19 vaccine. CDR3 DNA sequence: TGTGCCAGCAGTGTCGGGACAGGACCCATACATGGCTACACCTTC. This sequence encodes CASSVGTGPIHGYTF.